This T cell receptor beta chain is from a study of CD4 T cells in relation to SARS-CoV-2 and coronaviruses. Study as a whole: ViraFEST: approximately 10-day antigen culture of PBMCs, then TCR beta CDR3 sequencing. Patient ages ranged from roughly 20 to 72, median 38.

Naive and memory CD4+ T cells were separated from cryopreserved PBMCs. This CDR3 is built from 17 residues. Germline V gene data show CDR1 as LGHNA and CDR2 as YSLEER. Losses at the gene ends were 4 bases for V and 5 bases for J; bases not matched to a gene: 15. Clones were read by immunoSEQ multiplex PCR, and TCRdb kept only the in-frame ones, dropping some. Here the sample spans about 36,000 clones, around 77% being singletons. Notes on this clone: Its antigen remains unknown.

This rearrangement joins TRBV4-3 to TRBJ2-7, with 9 bases identical to TRBD1. This receptor was obtained from an adult with COVID-19. Sequencing used memory CD4+ T cells from PBMCs, cultured in vitro. Here the CDR3 reads CASSRDSGTGTRNEQYF. The DNA of the CDR3 is TGCGCCAGCAGCCGAGACTCCGGGACAGGGACGAGGAACGAGCAGTACTTC.